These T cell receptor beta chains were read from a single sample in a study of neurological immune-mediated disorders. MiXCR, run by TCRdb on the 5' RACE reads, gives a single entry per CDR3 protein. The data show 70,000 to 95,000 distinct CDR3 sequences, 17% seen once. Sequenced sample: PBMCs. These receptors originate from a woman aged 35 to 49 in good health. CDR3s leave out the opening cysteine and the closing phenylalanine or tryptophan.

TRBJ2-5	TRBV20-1	SASNSGGAQETQY
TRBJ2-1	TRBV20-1	SARDLSTSGGTDEQF
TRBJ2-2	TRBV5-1	ASKLEITTGELF
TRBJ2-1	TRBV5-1	ASSLEDREYNEQF
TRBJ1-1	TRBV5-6	ASSPPGGKITEAF
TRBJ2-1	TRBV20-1	SARDPASGGPDEQF
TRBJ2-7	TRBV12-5	ASGLDSRRVGGYEQY
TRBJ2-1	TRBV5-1	ASSERRNEQF
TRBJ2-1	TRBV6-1	ASSEGQTNEQF
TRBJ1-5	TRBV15	ATSREAGGQPQH
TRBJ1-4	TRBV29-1	SVEGQTNEKLF
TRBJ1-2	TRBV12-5	ASARDLNYGYT
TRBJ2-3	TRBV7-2	ASSSGLAGGRGTDTQY
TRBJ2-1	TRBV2	ASSPGVGLVGDEQF
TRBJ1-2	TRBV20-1	SAGTGSEMYYT
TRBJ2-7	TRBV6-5	ASSRTAGYEQY
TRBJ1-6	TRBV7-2	ASSLGDRESPLH
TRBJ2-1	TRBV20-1	SAVKSGAWDHEQF
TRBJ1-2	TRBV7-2	ASSEGAYGYT
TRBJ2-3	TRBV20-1	SAPQGGLADTQY
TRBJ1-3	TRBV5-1	ASSLDSSGNTIY
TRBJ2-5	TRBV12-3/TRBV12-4	ASSFLTSGGTQTQY
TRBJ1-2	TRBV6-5	ASSFRDPTANYGYT
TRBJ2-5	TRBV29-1	SVGGTDQETQY
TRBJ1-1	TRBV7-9	ASSLALGEAF
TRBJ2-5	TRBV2	ASNDGPETQY
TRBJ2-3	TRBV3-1	ASILPRSSGGLTDTQY
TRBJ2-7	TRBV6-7	ASSYAGTGGYEQY
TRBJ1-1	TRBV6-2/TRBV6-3	ASSYGGNTEAF
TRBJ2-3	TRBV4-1	ASSQGPGAGTDTQY
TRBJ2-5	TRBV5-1	ASREQETQY
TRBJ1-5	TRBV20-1	SASGPPAKGWQPQH
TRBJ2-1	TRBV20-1	SARIPRV
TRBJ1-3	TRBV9	ASSAGQGTGNTIY
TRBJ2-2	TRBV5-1	ASSSLNAPGELF
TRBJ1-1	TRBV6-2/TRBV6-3	ASSPRGQGSTEAF
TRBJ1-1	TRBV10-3	AISESKGNTEAF
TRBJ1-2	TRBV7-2	ASSLNPRSYGYT
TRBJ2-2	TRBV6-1	ASSELSRITGELF
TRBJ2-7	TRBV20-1	SARGLAGSVQY
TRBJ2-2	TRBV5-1	ASAIETGNTGELF